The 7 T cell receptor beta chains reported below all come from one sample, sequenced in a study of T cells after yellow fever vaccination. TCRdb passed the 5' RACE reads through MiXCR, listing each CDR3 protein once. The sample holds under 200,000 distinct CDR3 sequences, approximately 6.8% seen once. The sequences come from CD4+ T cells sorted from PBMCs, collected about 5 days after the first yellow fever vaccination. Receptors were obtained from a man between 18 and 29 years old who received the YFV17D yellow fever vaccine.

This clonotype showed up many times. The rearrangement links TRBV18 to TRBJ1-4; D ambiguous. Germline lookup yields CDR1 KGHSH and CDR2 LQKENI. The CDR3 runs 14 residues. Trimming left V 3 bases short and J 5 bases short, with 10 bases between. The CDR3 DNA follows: TGTGCCAGCTCACCGCAGCCAGAAAATGAAAAACTGTTTTTT. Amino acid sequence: CASSPQPENEKLFF.

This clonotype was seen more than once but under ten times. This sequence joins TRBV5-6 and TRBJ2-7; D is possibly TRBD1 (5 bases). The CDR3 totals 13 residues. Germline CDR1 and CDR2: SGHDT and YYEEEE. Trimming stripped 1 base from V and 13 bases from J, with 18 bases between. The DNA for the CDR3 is TGTGCCAGCAGCTTGTGGACACTGAATACCCTCTACTTC. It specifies CASSLWTLNTLYF.

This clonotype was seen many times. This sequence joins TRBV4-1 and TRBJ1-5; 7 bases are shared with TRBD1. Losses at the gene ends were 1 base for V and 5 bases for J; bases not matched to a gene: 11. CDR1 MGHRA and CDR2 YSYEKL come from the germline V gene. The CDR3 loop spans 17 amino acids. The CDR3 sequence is CASSQGEQGRIDQPQHF. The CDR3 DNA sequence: TGCGCCAGCAGCCAAGGGGAACAGGGGAGGATAGATCAGCCCCAGCATTTT.

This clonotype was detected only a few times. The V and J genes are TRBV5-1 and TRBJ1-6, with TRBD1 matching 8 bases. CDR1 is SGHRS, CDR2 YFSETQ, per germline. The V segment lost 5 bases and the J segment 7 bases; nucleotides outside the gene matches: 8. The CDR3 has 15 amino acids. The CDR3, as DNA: TGCGCCAGCAGACTTACAGGGGGGATAAATTCACCCCTCCACTTT. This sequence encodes CASRLTGGINSPLHF.

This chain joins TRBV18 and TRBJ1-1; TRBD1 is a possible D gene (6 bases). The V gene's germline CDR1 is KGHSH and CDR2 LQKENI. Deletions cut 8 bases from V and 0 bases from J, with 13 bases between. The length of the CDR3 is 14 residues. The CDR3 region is CASSDQGLNTEAFF. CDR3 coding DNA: TGTGCCAGCAGCGATCAGGGGCTGAACACTGAAGCTTTCTTT.

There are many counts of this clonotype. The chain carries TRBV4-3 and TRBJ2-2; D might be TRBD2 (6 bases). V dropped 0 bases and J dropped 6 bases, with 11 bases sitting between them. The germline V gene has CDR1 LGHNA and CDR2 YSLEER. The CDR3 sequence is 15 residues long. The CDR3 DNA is TGCGCCAGCAGCCAAGATAAGGGAGGAGCCGGGGAGCTGTTTTTT. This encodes CASSQDKGGAGELFF.

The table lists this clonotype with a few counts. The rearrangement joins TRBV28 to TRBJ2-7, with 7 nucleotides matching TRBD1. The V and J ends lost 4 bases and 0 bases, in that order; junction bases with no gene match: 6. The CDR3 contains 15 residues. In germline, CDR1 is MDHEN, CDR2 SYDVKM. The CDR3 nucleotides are TGTGCCAGCAGTTCCGGGACAGTGAGCTCCTACGAGCAGTACTTC. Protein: CASSSGTVSSYEQYF.